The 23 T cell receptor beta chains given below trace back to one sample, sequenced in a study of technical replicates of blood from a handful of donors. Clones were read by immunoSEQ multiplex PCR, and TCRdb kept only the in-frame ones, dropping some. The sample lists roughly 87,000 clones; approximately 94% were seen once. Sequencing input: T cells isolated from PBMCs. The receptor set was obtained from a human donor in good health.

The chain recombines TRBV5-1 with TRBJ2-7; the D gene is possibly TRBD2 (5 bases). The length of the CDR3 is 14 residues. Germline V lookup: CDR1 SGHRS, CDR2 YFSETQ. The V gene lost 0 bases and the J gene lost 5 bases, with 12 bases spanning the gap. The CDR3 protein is CASSLGAALDEQYF. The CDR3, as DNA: TGCGCCAGCAGCTTGGGAGCGGCTTTGGACGAGCAGTACTTC. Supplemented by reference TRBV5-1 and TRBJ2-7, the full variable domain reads KAGVTQTPRYLIKTRGQQVTLSCSPISGHRSVSWYQQTPGQGLQFLFEYFSETQRNKGNFPGRFSGRQFSNSRSEMNVSTLELGDSALYLCASSLGAALDEQYFGPGTRLTVT.

The CDR3, as DNA: TGTGCCAGCAGCCACAAGCCCGGGATCTCTGGAAACACCATATATTTT. Translated: CASSHKPGISGNTIYF. V usage is TRBV4-2 and J usage is TRBJ1-3; D unclear. CDR3 size: 16 residues. Germline CDR1 is LGHNA and CDR2 is YNFKEQ. The V end lost 3 bases, the J end lost 0 bases, and 12 bases lay between the germline ends.

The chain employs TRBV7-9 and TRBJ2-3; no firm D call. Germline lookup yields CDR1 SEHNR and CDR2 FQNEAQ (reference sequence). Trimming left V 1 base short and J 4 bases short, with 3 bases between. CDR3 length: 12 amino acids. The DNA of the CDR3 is TGTGCCAGCAGCTTAGGAGCAGATACGCAGTATTTT. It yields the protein CASSLGADTQYF.

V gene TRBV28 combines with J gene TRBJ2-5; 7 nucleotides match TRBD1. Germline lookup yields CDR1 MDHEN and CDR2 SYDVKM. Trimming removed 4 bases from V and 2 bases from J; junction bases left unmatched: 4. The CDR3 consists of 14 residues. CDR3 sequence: CASSSGQTQETQYF. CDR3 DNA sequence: TGTGCCAGCAGTTCGGGACAGACTCAAGAGACCCAGTACTTC.

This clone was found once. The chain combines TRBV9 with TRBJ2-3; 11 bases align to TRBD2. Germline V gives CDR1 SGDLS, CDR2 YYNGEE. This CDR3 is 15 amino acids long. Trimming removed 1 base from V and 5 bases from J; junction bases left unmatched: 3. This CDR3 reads CASSVLLAGEDTQYF. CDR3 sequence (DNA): TGTGCCAGCAGCGTATTACTAGCGGGGGAAGATACGCAGTATTTT. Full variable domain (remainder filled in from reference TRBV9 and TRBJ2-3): DSGVTQTPKHLITATGQRVTLRCSPRSGDLSVYWYQQSLDQGLQFLIQYYNGEERAKGNILERFSAQQFPDLHSELNLSSLELGDSALYFCASSVLLAGEDTQYFGPGTRLTVL.

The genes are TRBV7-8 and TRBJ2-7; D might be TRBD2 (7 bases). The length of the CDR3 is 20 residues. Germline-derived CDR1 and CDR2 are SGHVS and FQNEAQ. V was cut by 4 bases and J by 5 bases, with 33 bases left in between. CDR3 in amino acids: CASSYPTFGGPDGREDEQYF. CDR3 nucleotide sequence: TGTGCCAGCAGCTATCCGACATTCGGGGGGCCCGACGGAAGGGAGGACGAGCAGTACTTC.

The CDR3 bases are TGTGCCAGCAGCTTGCCCCTCCAGGGACAGGGCTACACCTTC. Residues: CASSLPLQGQGYTF. This chain uses TRBV5-4 with TRBJ1-2; 7 bases match TRBD1. V shed 1 base and J 8 bases; nucleotides not matched to a gene: 8. The CDR3 is 14 residues long. Germline lookup yields CDR1 SGHNT and CDR2 YYREEE (reference sequence).

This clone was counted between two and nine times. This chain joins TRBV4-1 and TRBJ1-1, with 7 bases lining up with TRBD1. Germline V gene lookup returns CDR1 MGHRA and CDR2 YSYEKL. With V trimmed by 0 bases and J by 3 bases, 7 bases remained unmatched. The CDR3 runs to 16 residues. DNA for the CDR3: TGCGCCAGCAGCCAAGATCTGGGCAGGGGGGACACTGAAGCTTTCTTT. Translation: CASSQDLGRGDTEAFF.

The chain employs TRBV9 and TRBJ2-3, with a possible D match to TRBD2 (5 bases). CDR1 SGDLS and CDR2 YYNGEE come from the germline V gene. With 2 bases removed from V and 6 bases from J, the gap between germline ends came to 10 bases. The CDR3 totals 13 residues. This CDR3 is CASSVPGMDTQYF. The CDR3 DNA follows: TGTGCCAGCAGCGTCCCCGGGATGGATACGCAGTATTTT.

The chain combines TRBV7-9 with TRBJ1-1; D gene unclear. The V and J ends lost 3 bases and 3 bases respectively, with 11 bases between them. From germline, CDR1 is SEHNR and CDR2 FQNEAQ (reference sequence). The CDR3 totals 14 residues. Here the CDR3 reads CASSLPSRDTEAFF. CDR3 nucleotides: TGTGCCAGCAGCTTGCCTAGTCGGGACACTGAAGCTTTCTTT. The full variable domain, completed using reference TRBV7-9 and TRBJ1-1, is DTGVSQNPRHKITKRGQNVTFRCDPISEHNRLYWYRQTLGQGPEFLTYFQNEAQLEKSRLLSDRFSAERPKGSFSTLEIQRTEQGDSAMYLCASSLPSRDTEAFFGQGTRLTVV.

CDR3: CAWRTGFNSPLHF. The DNA for the CDR3 is TGTGCCTGGAGGACAGGGTTCAATTCACCCCTCCACTTT. V gene TRBV30 combines with J gene TRBJ1-6; 7 bases map to TRBD1. The junction had 3 bases not matched to a gene; V was cut back by 3 bases and J by 7 bases. This CDR3 has 13 residues. The germline V gene encodes CDR1 GTSNPN and CDR2 SVGIG (reference sequence).

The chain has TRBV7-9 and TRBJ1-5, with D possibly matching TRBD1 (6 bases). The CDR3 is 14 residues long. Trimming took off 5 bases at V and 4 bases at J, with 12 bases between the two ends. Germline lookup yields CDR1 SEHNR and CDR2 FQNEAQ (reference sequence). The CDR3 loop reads CASSQGQGNQPQHF. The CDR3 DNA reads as TGTGCCAGCAGCCAGGGGCAGGGTAATCAGCCCCAGCATTTT. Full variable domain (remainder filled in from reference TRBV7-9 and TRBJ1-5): DTGVSQNPRHKITKRGQNVTFRCDPISEHNRLYWYRQTLGQGPEFLTYFQNEAQLEKSRLLSDRFSAERPKGSFSTLEIQRTEQGDSAMYLCASSQGQGNQPQHFGDGTRLSIL.

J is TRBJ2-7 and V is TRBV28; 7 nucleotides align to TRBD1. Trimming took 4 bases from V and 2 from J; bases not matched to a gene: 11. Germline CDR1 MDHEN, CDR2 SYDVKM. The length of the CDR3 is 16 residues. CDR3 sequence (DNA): TGTGCCAGCAGTTCCTTTTCCGGGACAGATACCTACGAGCAGTACTTC. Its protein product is CASSSFSGTDTYEQYF.

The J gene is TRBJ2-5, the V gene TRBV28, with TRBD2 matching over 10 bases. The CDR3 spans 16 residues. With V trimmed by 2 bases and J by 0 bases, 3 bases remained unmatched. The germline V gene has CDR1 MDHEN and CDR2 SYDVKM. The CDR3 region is CASSLVTSGNQETQYF. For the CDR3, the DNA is TGTGCCAGCAGTTTAGTTACTAGCGGGAACCAAGAGACCCAGTACTTC.

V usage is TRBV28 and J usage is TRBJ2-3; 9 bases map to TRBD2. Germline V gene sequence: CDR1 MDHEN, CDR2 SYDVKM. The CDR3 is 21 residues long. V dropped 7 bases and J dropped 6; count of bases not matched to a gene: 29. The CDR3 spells CASTWGDQGPLAGISLDTQYF. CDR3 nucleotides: TGTGCCAGCACCTGGGGCGACCAGGGGCCCCTAGCGGGGATATCCCTCGATACGCAGTATTTT.

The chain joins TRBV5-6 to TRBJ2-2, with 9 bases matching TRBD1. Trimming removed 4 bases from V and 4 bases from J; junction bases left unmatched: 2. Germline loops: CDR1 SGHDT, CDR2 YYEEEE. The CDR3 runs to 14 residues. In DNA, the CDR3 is TGTGCCAGCAGCCGGGACAGGGTCACCGGGGAGCTGTTTTTT. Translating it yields CASSRDRVTGELFF.

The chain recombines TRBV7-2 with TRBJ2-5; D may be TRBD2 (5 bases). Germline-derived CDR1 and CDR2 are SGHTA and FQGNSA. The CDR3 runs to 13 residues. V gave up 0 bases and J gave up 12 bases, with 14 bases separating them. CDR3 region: CASSLAEARAEYF. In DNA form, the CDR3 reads TGTGCCAGCAGCTTAGCGGAGGCCCGAGCTGAGTACTTC.

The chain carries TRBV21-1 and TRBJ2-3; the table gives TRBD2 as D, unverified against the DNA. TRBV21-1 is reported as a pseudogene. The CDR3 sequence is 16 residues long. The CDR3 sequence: CASSKLASGTPDTQYF. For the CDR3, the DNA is TGTGCCAGCAGCAAACTGGCTAGCGGGACCCCAGATACGCAGTATTTT.

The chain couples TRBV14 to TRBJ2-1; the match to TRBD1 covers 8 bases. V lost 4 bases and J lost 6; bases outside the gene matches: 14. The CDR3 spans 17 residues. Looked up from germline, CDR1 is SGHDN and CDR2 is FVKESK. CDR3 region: CASSPHILGQGSNEQFF. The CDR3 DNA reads TGTGCCAGCAGCCCACACATCCTAGGACAGGGTAGCAATGAGCAGTTCTTC.

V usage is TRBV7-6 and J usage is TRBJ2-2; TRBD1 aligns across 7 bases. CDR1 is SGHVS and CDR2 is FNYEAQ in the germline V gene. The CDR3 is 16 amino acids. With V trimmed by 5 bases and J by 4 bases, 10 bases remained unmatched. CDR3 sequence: CASSPRTGEGTGELFF. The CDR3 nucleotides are TGTGCCAGCAGCCCCAGGACAGGAGAAGGCACCGGGGAGCTGTTTTTT.

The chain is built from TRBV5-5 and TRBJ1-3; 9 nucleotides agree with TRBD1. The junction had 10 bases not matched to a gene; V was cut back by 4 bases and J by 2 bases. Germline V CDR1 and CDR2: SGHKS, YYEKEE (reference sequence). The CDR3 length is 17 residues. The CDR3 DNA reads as TGTGCCAGCAGCCCGTATAAGGGACAGGGAACTGGAAACACCATATATTTT. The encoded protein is CASSPYKGQGTGNTIYF.

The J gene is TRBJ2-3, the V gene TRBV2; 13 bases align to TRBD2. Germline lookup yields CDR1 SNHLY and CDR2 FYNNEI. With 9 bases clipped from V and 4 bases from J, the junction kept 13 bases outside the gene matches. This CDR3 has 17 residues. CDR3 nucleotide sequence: TGTGCCAGAACTAGCGGGGGGGCTCTAGACATCTCAGATACGCAGTATTTT. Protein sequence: CARTSGGALDISDTQYF.

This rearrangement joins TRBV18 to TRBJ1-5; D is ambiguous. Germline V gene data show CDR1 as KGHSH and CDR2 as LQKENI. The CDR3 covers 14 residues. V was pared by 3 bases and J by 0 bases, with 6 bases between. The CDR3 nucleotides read TGTGCCAGCTCACCGAGGGATAGCAATCAGCCCCAGCATTTT. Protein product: CASSPRDSNQPQHF.